A single sample gave rise to the 15 T cell receptor beta chains below, sequenced in a study of cytomegalovirus exposure and HLA in healthy donors. Profiling relied on immunoSEQ multiplex PCR, and the TCRdb table lists in-frame clones only, not all of them. The sample holds a few hundred thousand clones; approximately 86% are singletons and the top ten take around 0.88%. Sample: PBMCs. The receptors derive from a man aged 30 to 39 in good health and CMV-seronegative.

In this sample, this clone turned up once. The chain recombines TRBV18 with TRBJ1-4; TRBD1 matches 8 bases. V gave up 6 bases and J gave up 7 bases; unmatched junction bases: 7. CDR3 length: 14 amino acids. Germline CDR1 reads KGHSH; CDR2 reads LQKENI. The CDR3 here is CASSGGQGREKLFF. Here the CDR3 DNA reads TGTGCCAGCTCCGGCGGACAGGGACGTGAAAAACTGTTTTTT.

This chain connects TRBV2 to TRBJ2-5, with TRBD1 matching 7 bases. CDR1 is SNHLY and CDR2 is FYNNEI in the germline V gene. The CDR3 runs to 12 residues. Germline trimming cut 6 bases from V and 4 bases from J; bases unmatched to any gene: 2. CDR3 loop: CASSNRGETQYF. In DNA form, the CDR3 reads TGTGCCAGCAGCAACAGGGGAGAGACCCAGTACTTC.

The genes are TRBV5-8 and TRBJ2-2, with D possibly TRBD2 on 6 matching bases. V was trimmed by 5 bases and J by 4 bases, leaving 9 bases between them. Per the germline V gene, CDR1 is SGHTS and CDR2 is YDEGEE. The CDR3 totals 13 residues. The CDR3 nucleotides are TGTGCCAGCAGGGGACTTCTCACCGGGGAGCTGTTTTTT. As protein: CASRGLLTGELFF.

The chain carries TRBV10-2 and TRBJ2-2; TRBD2 aligns across 14 bases. V was clipped by 5 bases and J by 6 bases; unmatched bases: 2. CDR1 and CDR2 from the germline V gene are WSHSY and SAAADI. The CDR3 runs to 15 residues. The CDR3 spells CASSWTSGGSGELFF. The DNA for the CDR3 is TGCGCCAGCAGTTGGACTAGCGGGGGGTCCGGGGAGCTGTTTTTT.

This clone was counted only a few times. This chain links TRBV19 with TRBJ1-6; 11 nucleotides line up with TRBD1. The CDR3 is 16 amino acids. Trimming at V came to 5 bases and at J to 9 bases, leaving 9 bases not matched to a gene. From germline, CDR1 is LNHDA and CDR2 SQIVND (reference sequence). CDR3 loop: CASSQLADRGRSPLHF. The DNA of the CDR3 is TGTGCCAGTAGTCAATTGGCGGACAGGGGGCGTTCACCCCTCCACTTT.

The chain has TRBV18 and TRBJ1-1, with a weak D call TRBD1 (6 bases). The ends were cut back, 3 bases at V and 0 bases at J, with 11 bases in the middle. The CDR3 is 15 amino acids. Germline-derived CDR1 and CDR2 are KGHSH and LQKENI. The CDR3 spells CASSPFGQMNTEAFF. Here the CDR3 DNA reads TGTGCCAGCTCACCTTTTGGACAGATGAACACTGAAGCTTTCTTT.

The chain is built from TRBV18 and TRBJ2-3; possibly TRBD2 for D (5 bases). The germline V and J ends were trimmed by 4 bases and 6 bases, with 14 bases remaining between them. Germline CDR1 reads KGHSH; CDR2 reads LQKENI. The CDR3 is 14 amino acids. CDR3 sequence (DNA): TGTGCCAGCTCACAGGGAGTATTATCTGATACGCAGTATTTT. Translated: CASSQGVLSDTQYF. Complete variable domain (other parts from reference TRBV18 and TRBJ2-3): NAGVMQNPRHLVRRRGQEARLRCSPMKGHSHVYWYRQLPEEGLKFMVYLQKENIIDESGMPKERFSAEFPKEGPSILRIQQVVRGDSAAYFCASSQGVLSDTQYFGPGTRLTVL.

The rearrangement links TRBV7-2 to TRBJ2-3; 11 positions match TRBD2. Trimming cost V 9 bases and J 9 bases; bases outside gene matches: 14. The CDR3 totals 15 residues. Looked up from germline, CDR1 is SGHTA and CDR2 is FQGNSA. The CDR3 bases are TGTGCCAGTCAAACTAGCGGGGGCCATGAGGGGACGCAGTATTTT. It codes for CASQTSGGHEGTQYF.

The chain uses TRBV28 and TRBJ2-1; maybe TRBD1 (6 bases). This CDR3 comprises 13 residues. Germline V CDR1 and CDR2: MDHEN, SYDVKM. The germline V and J ends were trimmed by 7 bases and 3 bases, with 10 bases remaining between them. In nucleotides, the CDR3 is TGTGCCAGCACAGGGGAAGTCTACAATGAGCAGTTCTTC. Protein: CASTGEVYNEQFF. The whole variable domain, remainder taken from reference TRBV28 and TRBJ2-1, is DVKVTQSSRYLVKRTGEKVFLECVQDMDHENMFWYRQDPGLGLRLIYFSYDVKMKEKGDIPEGYSVSREKKERFSLILESASTNQTSMYLCASTGEVYNEQFFGPGTRLTVL.

Of note for this clone: Additional DNA sequences in this sample encode the identical CDR3. This chain links TRBV18 with TRBJ1-2; 8 nucleotides line up with TRBD1. This CDR3 comprises 13 residues. V lost 2 bases to trimming and J lost 4 bases; unmatched junction nucleotides: 0. Germline lookup yields CDR1 KGHSH and CDR2 LQKENI. CDR3 region: CASSPDRGYGYTF. In nucleotides, the CDR3 is TGTGCCAGCTCACCAGACAGGGGCTATGGCTACACCTTC.

DNA for the CDR3: TGTGCCAGCAGCCGAATCCGGACAGGGCTCGGCTACGAGCAGTACTTC. Protein sequence: CASSRIRTGLGYEQYF. The chain is built from TRBV5-4 and TRBJ2-7; 8 positions match TRBD1. This CDR3 has 16 amino acids. Germline V gene data show CDR1 as SGHNT and CDR2 as YYREEE (reference sequence). J gave up 3 bases and V 4 bases, and 12 bases lay outside the gene matches.

The V call is TRBV18, the J call TRBJ1-3, with TRBD1 matching over 7 bases. This CDR3 has 13 residues. The germline CDR1 and CDR2 sequences are KGHSH and LQKENI. Trimming cost V 3 bases and J 4 bases; bases outside gene matches: 0. The CDR3 DNA follows: TGTGCCAGCTCACCGGACAGGGGAAACACCATATATTTT. This sequence encodes CASSPDRGNTIYF.

This chain uses TRBV18 with TRBJ2-2; TRBD1 aligns across 11 bases. The junction had 9 bases not matched to a gene; V was cut back by 3 bases and J by 0 bases. In germline, CDR1 is KGHSH, CDR2 LQKENI. The CDR3 has 19 residues. The CDR3 nucleotides are TGTGCCAGCTCACCCTTGAAGGGACAGGGGGATTCGAACACCGGGGAGCTGTTTTTT. Its translation is CASSPLKGQGDSNTGELFF.

This clone has a handful of counts. The CDR3 DNA is TGTGCCAGCAGCACTGACCGGGACAGGGTTGTTGAAAAACTGTTTTTT. Its translation is CASSTDRDRVVEKLFF. The chain joins TRBV5-4 to TRBJ1-4; 9 bases match TRBD1. V dropped 4 bases and J dropped 7; count of bases not matched to a gene: 11. The CDR3 runs to 16 residues. The germline V gene has CDR1 SGHNT and CDR2 YYREEE (reference sequence).

The chain uses TRBV4-3 and TRBJ2-1; 9 bases fit TRBD2. J gave up 1 base and V 4 bases, and 5 bases lay outside the gene matches. The CDR3 runs 16 residues. CDR1 and CDR2 from the germline V gene are LGHNA and YSLEER. In nucleotides, the CDR3 is TGCGCCAGCAGCCGATCTAGCGGGGCGTCCTACAATGAGCAGTTCTTC. Its protein is CASSRSSGASYNEQFF.